The entry that follows covers one T cell receptor beta chain sequence. This sample stems from a study of T cell changes during pregnancy in multiple sclerosis. Produced via immunoSEQ multiplex PCR; TCRdb's table is partial and in-frame only. The top ten hold approximately 4.7% of the sample, which has approximately 32,000 clones, about nine tenths seen once. Sequences were derived from CD8+ T cells from peripheral blood mononuclear cells, sampled in the first trimester of pregnancy. The TCR comes from a female donor with multiple sclerosis, enrolled in a pregnancy study.

CDR3 nucleotides: TGCAGCGTTCGGTTAGAGGGGAGGGAACTTGAAGCTTTCTTT. It yields the protein CSVRLEGRELEAFF. J is TRBJ1-1 and V is TRBV29-1; weak D call: TRBD1 (5 bases). V lost 5 bases to trimming and J lost 7 bases, with 20 bases between them. Germline-derived CDR1 and CDR2 are SQVTM and ANQGSEA. The CDR3 is 14 residues long. Together with reference TRBV29-1 and TRBJ1-1, the CDR3 gives the full variable domain: SAVISQKPSRDICQRGTSLTIQCQVDSQVTMMFWYRQQPGQSLTLIATANQGSEATYESGFVIDKFPISRPNLTFSTLTVSNMSPEDSSIYLCSVRLEGRELEAFFGQGTRLTVV.